The entry below describes one TCR beta chain. The antigen remains undetermined. The data stem from a study of PD-1 blockade in classical Hodgkin lymphoma. Study-wide findings and caveats: Exclusion covered patients beginning nivolumab under 1 year post-ASCT.

TCRdb's copy holds only in-frame clones and misses some; the assay was immunoSEQ multiplex PCR. The table includes 100,000 or so clones, roughly nine tenths detected once. Germline V gives CDR1 SGDLS, CDR2 YYNGEE. CDR3 length equals 13 residues. V lost 4 bases and J 3 bases, leaving 7 bases between the germline ends. Time point defined: cycle 4 day 1 (C4D1), after five to seven weeks of nivolumab. Relapses following autologous stem cell transplantation were seen in all patients, with brentuximab vedotin exposure varying. The source was peripheral blood mononuclear cells (PBMCs), collected before the fourth cycle of nivolumab. The chain is built from TRBV9 and TRBJ2-2, with unresolved D. This sequence originates from a human donor with classical Hodgkin lymphoma. CDR3 loop: CASSLSDTGELFF. The CDR3 nucleotides are TGTGCCAGCAGCCTCTCCGACACCGGGGAGCTGTTTTTT.